The following is a TCR beta chain sequence with its context. No antigen is known for it. The data belong to a study of shared clonotypes between healthy human individuals. Study conclusions and caveats: Sorted-subset samples were not fully sequenced, rarefaction indicated. In having few donors, the study represented limited genetic and exposure-history diversity.

Produced via immunoSEQ multiplex PCR; TCRdb's table is partial and in-frame only. The sample lists over 2,000,000 clones, over 85% occurring once. V lost 5 bases and J lost 5; bases outside the gene matches: 6. Germline V gene data show CDR1 as MDHEN and CDR2 as SYDVKM. The CDR3 is 14 amino acids. The naive CD8 fraction comprised CD45RO-negative cells positively selected for CCR7 and excluded terminally differentiated effector memory CD45RA+ cells. The receptor comes from a man aged 18 to 29 in good health. Some clones in this sample may be carry-over from other donors' samples. The sequenced sample was naive CD8+ T cells from PBMCs. The chain uses TRBV28 and TRBJ2-5; 9 bases line up with TRBD1. In nucleotides, the CDR3 is TGTGCCAGCAGTCCCCACAGGGGGCGGGAGACCCAGTACTTC. Amino acid sequence: CASSPHRGRETQYF.